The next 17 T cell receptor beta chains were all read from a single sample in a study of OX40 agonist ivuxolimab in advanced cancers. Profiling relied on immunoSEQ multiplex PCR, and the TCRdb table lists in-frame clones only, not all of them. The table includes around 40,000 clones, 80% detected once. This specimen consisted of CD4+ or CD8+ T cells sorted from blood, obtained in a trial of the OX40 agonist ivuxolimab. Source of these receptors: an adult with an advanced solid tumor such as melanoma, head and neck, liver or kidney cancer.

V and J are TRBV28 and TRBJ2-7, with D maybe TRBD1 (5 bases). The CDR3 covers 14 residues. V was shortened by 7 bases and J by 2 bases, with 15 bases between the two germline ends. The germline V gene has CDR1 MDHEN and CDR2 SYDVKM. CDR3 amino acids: CASMSAGSTYEQYF. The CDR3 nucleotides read TGTGCCAGCATGTCGGCAGGGTCAACCTACGAGCAGTACTTC.

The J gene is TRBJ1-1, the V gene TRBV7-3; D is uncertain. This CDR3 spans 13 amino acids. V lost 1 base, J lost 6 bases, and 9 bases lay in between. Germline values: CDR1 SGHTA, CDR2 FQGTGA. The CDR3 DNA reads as TGTGCCAGCAGCTTAAAAGGAGACTCTGAAGCTTTCTTT. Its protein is CASSLKGDSEAFF.

CDR3 bases: TGTGCCAGCAGTTCCGGTGGAGGAGGGTGGACTGAAGCTTTCTTT. It translates to CASSSGGGGWTEAFF. This sequence joins TRBV27 and TRBJ1-1; D uncertain. Germline loops: CDR1 MNHEY, CDR2 SMNVEV (reference sequence). Trimming pared 4 bases from V and 5 bases from J, leaving 17 bases between. This CDR3 is 15 amino acids long.

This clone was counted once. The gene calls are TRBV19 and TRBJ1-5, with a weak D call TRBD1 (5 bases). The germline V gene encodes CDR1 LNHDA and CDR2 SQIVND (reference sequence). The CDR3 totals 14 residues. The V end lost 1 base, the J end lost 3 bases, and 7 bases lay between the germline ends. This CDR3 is CASSIGQLNQPQHF. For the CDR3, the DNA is TGTGCCAGTAGTATAGGACAGCTCAATCAGCCCCAGCATTTT.

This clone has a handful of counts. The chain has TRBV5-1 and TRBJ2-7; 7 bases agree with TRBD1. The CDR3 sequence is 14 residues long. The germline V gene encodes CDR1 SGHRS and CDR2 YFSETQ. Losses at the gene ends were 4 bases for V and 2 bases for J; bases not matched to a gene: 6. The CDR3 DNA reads TGCGCCAGCAGCGGTGGACAGGTGACCTACGAGCAGTACTTC. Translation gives CASSGGQVTYEQYF.

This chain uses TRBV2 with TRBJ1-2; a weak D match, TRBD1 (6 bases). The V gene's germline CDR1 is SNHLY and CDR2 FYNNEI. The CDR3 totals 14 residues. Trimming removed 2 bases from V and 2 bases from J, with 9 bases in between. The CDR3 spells CASSERGANYGYTF. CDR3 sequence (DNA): TGTGCCAGCAGTGAAAGGGGGGCGAACTATGGCTACACCTTC.

CDR3 amino acids: CASSPRQAMIYEQYF. Written as DNA, the CDR3 is TGTGCCAGCAGCCCCCGACAGGCAATGATCTACGAGCAGTACTTC. This chain uses TRBV9 with TRBJ2-7; TRBD1 might be the D (6 bases). Germline CDR1 reads SGDLS; CDR2 reads YYNGEE. The CDR3 is 15 amino acids. V was pared by 4 bases and J by 3 bases, with 17 bases between.

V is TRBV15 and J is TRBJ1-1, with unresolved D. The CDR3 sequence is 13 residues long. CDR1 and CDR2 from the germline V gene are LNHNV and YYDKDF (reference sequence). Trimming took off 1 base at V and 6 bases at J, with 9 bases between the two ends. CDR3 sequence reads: CATSRAGWPEAFF. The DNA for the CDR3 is TGTGCCACCAGCAGAGCGGGGTGGCCTGAAGCTTTCTTT.

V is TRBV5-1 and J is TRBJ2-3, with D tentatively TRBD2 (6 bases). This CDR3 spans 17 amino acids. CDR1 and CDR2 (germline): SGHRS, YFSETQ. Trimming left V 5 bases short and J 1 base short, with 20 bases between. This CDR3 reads CASRPGSGEIGTDTQYF. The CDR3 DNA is TGCGCCAGCAGACCTGGGTCGGGGGAAATAGGCACAGATACGCAGTATTTT.

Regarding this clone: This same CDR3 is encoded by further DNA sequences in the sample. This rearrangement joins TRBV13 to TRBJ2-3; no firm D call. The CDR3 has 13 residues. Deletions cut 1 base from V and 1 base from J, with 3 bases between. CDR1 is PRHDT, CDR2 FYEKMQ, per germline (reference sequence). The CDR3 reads CASSLVGTDTQYF. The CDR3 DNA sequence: TGTGCCAGCAGCTTAGTCGGCACAGATACGCAGTATTTT.

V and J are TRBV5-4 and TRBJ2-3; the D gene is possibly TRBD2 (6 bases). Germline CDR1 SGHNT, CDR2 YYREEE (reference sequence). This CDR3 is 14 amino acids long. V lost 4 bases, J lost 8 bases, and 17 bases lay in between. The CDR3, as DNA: TGTGCCAGCAGCGCCGGGACTTCTTCCCGTACGCAGTATTTT. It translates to CASSAGTSSRTQYF. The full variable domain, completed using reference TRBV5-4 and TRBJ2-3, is ETGVTQSPTHLIKTRGQQVTLRCSSQSGHNTVSWYQQALGQGPQFIFQYYREEENGRGNFPPRFSGLQFPNYSSELNVNALELDDSALYLCASSAGTSSRTQYFGPGTRLTVL.

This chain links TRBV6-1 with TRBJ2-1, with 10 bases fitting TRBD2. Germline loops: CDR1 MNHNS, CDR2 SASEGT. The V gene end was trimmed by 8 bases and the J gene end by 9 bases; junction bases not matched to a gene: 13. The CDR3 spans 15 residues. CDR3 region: CASHGGHSGRFEQFF. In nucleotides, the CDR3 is TGTGCCAGCCATGGAGGACATAGCGGGAGGTTTGAGCAGTTCTTC.

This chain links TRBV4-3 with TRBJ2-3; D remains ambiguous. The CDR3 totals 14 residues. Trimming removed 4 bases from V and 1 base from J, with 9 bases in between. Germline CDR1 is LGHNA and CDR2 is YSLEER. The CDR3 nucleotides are TGCGCCAGCAGCCGTCAGGCAGGCACAGATACGCAGTATTTT. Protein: CASSRQAGTDTQYF.

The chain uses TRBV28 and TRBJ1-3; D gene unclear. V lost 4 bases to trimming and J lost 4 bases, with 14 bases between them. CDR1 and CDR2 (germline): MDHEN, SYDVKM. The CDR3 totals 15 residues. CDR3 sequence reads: CASSWTTLGGNTIYF. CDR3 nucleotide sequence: TGTGCCAGCAGTTGGACGACATTGGGCGGAAACACCATATATTTT.

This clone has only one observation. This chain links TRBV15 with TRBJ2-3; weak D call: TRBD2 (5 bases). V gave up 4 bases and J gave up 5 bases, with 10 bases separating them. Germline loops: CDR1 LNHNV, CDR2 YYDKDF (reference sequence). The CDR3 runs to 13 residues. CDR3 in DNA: TGTGCCACCAGCACCTTACGGGGAGATACGCAGTATTTT. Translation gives CATSTLRGDTQYF.

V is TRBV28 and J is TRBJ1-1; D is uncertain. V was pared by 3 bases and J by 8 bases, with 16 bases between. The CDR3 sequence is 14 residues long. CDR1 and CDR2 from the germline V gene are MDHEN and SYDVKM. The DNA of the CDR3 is TGTGCCAGCAGTTTTGGAGACCTATTCGGCGAAGCTTTCTTT. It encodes CASSFGDLFGEAFF.

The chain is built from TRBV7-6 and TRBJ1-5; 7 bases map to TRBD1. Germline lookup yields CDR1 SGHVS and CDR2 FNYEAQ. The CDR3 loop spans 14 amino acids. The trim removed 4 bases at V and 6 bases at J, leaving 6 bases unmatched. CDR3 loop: CASSSRGSGQPQHF. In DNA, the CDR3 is TGTGCCAGCAGCTCCAGGGGGTCGGGTCAGCCCCAGCATTTT.